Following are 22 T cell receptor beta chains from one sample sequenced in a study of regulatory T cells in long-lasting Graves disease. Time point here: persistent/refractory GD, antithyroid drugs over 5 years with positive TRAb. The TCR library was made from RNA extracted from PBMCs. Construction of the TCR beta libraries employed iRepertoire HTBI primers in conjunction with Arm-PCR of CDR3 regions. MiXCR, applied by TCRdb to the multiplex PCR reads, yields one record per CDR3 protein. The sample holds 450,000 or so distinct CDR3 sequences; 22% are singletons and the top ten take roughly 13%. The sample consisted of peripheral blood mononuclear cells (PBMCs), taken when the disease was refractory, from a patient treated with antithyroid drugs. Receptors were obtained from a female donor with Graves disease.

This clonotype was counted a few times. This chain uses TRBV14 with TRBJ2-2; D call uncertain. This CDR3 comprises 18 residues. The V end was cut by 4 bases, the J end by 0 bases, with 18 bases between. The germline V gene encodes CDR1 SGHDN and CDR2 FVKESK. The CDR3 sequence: CASSPSFLVAANTGELFF. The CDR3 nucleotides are TGTGCCAGCAGCCCTAGTTTTCTGGTTGCGGCGAACACCGGGGAGCTGTTTTTT.

In nucleotides, the CDR3 is TGTGCCTGGATGCTGCAGACGAACACTGAAGCTTTCTTT. Its protein product is CAWMLQTNTEAFF. The genes are TRBV30 and TRBJ1-1; no firm D call. Trimming left V 4 bases short and J 1 base short, with 10 bases between. This CDR3 region has 13 residues. Germline V gene sequence: CDR1 GTSNPN, CDR2 SVGIG (reference sequence).

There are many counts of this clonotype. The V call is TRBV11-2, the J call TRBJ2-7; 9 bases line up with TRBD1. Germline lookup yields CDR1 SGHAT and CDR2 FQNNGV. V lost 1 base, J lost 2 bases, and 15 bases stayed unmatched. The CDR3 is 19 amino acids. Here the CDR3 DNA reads TGTGCCAGCAGCTTAGTGCGGACAGGGGAGGGACCAAGGGCCTACGAGCAGTACTTC. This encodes CASSLVRTGEGPRAYEQYF. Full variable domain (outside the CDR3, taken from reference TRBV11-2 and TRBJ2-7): EAGVAQSPRYKIIEKRQSVAFWCNPISGHATLYWYQQILGQGPKLLIQFQNNGVVDDSQLPKDRFSAERLKGVDSTLKIQPAKLEDSAVYLCASSLVRTGEGPRAYEQYFGPGTRLTVT.

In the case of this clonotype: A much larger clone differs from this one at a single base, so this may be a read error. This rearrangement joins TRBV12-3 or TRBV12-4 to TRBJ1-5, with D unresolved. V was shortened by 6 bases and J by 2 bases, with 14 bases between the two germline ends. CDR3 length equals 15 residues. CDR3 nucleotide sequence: TGTGCCAGCAGCCAAGAGGAGTTAGGCAATCAGCCCCAGCATTTT. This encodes CASSQEELGNQPQHF.

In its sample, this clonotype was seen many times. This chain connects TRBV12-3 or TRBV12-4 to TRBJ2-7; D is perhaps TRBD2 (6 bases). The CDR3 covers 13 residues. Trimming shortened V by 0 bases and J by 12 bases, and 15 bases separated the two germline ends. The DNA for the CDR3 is TGTGCCAGCAGTTTAGCGCGGGGCTATTCGCCGTACTTC. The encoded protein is CASSLARGYSPYF.

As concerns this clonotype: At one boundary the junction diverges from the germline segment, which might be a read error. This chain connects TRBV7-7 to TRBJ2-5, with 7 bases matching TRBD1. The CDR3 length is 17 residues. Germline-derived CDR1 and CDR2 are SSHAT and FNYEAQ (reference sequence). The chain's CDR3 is CASSLGDRPAKEETQYF. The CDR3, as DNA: TGTGCTAGCAGCTTGGGGGACAGACCAGCCAAGGAAGAGACCCAGTACTTC.

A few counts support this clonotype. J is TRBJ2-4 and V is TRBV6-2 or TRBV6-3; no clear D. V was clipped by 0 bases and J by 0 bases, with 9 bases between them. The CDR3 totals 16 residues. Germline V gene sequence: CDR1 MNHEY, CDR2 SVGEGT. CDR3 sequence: CASSYSALIAKNIQYF. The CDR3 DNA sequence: TGTGCCAGCAGTTACTCGGCGCTTATAGCCAAAAACATTCAGTACTTC.

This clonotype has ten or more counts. The CDR3 loop reads CASSSGQDSYEQYF. The CDR3, as DNA: TGTGCCAGCAGCTCGGGACAGGACTCCTACGAGCAGTACTTC. The V gene is TRBV11-2, the J gene TRBJ2-7, with 8 positions matching TRBD1. The CDR3 has 14 residues. V lost 4 bases to trimming and J lost 0 bases; unmatched junction nucleotides: 2. CDR1 is SGHAT and CDR2 is FQNNGV in the germline V gene.

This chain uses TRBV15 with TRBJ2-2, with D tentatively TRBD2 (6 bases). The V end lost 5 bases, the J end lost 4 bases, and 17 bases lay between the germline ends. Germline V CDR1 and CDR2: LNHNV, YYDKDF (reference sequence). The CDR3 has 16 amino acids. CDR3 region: CATSPRRGRSTGELFF. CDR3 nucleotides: TGTGCCACCAGCCCAAGGAGGGGAAGGAGCACCGGGGAGCTGTTTTTT.

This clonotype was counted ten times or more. CDR3 protein: CASSPQFTTNYGYTF. The CDR3 DNA follows: TGTGCCAGCAGTCCCCAGTTCACTACTAACTATGGCTACACCTTC. V and J are TRBV12-3 or TRBV12-4 and TRBJ1-2; the D is unclear. V lost 5 bases, J lost 0 bases, and 13 bases lay in between. The CDR3 has 15 residues.

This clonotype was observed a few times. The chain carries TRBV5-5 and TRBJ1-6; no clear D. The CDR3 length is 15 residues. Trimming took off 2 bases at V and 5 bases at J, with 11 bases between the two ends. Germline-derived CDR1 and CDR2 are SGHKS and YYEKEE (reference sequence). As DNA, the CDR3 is TGTGCCAGCAGCTTTTCTCGCCAGGATAATTCACCCCTCCACTTT. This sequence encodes CASSFSRQDNSPLHF.

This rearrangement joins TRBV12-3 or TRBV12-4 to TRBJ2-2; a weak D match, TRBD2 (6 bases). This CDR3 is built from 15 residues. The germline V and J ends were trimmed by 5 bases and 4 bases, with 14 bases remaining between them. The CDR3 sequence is CASSTLARSTGELFF. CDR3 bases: TGTGCCAGCAGTACACTAGCAAGATCCACCGGGGAGCTGTTTTTT.

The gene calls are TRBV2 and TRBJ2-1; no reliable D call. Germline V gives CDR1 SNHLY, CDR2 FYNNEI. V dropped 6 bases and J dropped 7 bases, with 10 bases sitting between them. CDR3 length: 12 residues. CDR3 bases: TGTGCCAGCAGCCCCCAAGTAAATGAGCAGTTCTTC. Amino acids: CASSPQVNEQFF.

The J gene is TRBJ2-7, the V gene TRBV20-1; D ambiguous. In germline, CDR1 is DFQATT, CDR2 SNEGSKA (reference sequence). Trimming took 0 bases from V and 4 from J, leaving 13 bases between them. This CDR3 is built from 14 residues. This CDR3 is CSAREYVHGYEQYF. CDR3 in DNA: TGCAGTGCTAGAGAATATGTCCACGGTTACGAGCAGTACTTC.

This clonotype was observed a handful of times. The CDR3 sequence is CASSPRLAGGYGEQFF. The DNA for the CDR3 is TGTGCCAGCAGCCCCAGACTAGCGGGAGGGTATGGTGAGCAGTTCTTC. The chain links TRBV7-3 to TRBJ2-1; TRBD2 matches at 14 bases. The germline V gene has CDR1 SGHTA and CDR2 FQGTGA. After removal of 5 bases from V and 9 bases from J, the junction contained 9 bases not matched to a gene. The length of the CDR3 is 16 residues.

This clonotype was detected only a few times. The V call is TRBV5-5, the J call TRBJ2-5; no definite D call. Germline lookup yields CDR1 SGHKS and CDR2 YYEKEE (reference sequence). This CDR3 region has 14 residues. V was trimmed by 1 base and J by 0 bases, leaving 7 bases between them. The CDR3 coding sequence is TGTGCCAGCAGCTTGATCGCGTACCAAGAGACCCAGTACTTC. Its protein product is CASSLIAYQETQYF.

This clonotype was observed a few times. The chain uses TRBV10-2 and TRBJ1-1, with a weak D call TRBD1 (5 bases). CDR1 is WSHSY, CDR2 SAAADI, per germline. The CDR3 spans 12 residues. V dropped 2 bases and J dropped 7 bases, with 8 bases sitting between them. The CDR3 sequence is CASSELTGEAFF. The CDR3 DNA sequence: TGCGCCAGCAGTGAGCTTACAGGTGAAGCTTTCTTT.

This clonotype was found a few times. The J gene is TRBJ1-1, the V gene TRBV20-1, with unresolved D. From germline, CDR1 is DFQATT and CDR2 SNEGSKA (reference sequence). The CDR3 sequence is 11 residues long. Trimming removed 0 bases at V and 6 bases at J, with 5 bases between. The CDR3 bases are TGCAGTGCTAGAGATGGGGCTGAAGCTTTCTTT. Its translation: CSARDGAEAFF.

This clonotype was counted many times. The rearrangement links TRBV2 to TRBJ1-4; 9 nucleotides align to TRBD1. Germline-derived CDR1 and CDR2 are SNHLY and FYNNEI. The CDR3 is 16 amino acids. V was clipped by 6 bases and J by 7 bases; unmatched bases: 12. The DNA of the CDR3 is TGTGCCAGCAGGATAGAGGCCGGGACAGGGACTGAAAAACTGTTTTTT. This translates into CASRIEAGTGTEKLFF.

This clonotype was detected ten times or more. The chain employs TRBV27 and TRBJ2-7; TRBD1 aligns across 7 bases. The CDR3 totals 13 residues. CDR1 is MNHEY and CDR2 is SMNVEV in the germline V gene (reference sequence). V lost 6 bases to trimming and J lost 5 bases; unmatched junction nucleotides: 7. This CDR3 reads CASRRQGLNEQYF. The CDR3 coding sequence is TGTGCCAGCAGGCGACAGGGTTTAAACGAGCAGTACTTC.

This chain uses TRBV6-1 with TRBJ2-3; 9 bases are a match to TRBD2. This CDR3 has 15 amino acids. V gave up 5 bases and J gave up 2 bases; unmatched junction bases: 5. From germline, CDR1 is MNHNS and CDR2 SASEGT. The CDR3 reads CASSKTSGHTDTQYF. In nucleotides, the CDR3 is TGTGCCAGCAGTAAGACTAGCGGACACACAGATACGCAGTATTTT.

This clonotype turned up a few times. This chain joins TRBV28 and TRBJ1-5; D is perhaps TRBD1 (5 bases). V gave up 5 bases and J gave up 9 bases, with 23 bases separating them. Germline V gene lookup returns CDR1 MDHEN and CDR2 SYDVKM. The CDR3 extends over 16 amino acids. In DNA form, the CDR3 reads TGTGCCAGCAGTCAACTACCGGGACGGAGCACATTGCCCCAGCATTTT. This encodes CASSQLPGRSTLPQHF.